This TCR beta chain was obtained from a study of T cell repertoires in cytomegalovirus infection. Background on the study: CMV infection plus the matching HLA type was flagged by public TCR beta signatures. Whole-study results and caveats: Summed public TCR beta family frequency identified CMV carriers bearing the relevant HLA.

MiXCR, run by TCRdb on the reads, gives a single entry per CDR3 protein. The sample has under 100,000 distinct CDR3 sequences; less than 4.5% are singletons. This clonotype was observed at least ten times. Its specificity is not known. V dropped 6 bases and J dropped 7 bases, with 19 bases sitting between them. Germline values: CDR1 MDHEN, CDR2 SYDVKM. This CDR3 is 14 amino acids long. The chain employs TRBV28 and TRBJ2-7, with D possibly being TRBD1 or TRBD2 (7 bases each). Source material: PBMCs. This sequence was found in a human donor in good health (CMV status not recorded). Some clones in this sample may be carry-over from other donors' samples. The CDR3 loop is CASSPLRGRGEQYF. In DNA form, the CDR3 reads TGTGCCAGCAGCCCGTTAAGGGGGCGGGGGGAGCAGTACTTC.